This TCR beta chain was sequenced for a study of glioma-infiltrating T cells after dendritic cell vaccination. General study points: TCR clonality showed no direct relationship with survival. Only a small number of patients had complete blood and tumor samples.

Points on this clone: Antigen specificity is unknown. One junction end disagrees with the germline gene, perhaps due to a read error.

Data came from immunoSEQ multiplex PCR; TCRdb stores just in-frame clones and leaves some out. The repertoire consists of about 50,000 clones, with 65% to 90% occurring once and the leading ten covering about an eighth. The CDR3 has 14 amino acids. Germline CDR1 reads SGHNT; CDR2 reads YYREEE (reference sequence). Isocitrate dehydrogenase mutation was absent in all glioblastoma patients. The V and J genes are TRBV5-4 and TRBJ2-3; tentatively, D is TRBD1 (7 bases). Sequencing used blood, obtained before dendritic cell vaccination. The sequence was collected from a human donor with glioblastoma. In nucleotides, the CDR3 is TGTGCCAGCAGCACGCCAAGGGGGCGGGACGTCGTGGGATTT. It is translated as CASSTPRGRDVVGF.